This record concerns one T cell receptor (beta chain) sequence. Its antigen is unknown. The sample holds no much larger clone one base away, and base qualities are not on file. Genomic DNA was isolated from the sorted cells so that the TCRbeta CDR3 region could be sequenced. The immunoSEQ Assay was used to sequence the TCRbeta CDR3 regions. TCRdb limited this immuneACCESS table to in-frame rearrangements with V and J called. A share of clones is missing; checked studies link under half to unresolved V genes, and the rest is unexplained. The table for this sample lists about 34,000 clones; around 90% of them were counted only once. Jointly, the top ten make up under 5.5% of the sample. This sample was taken from a study of OX40 agonist ivuxolimab in advanced cancers. As for the study more broadly: The costimulatory receptor OX40 (CD134) was targeted by ivuxolimab, a fully human IgG2 agonistic monoclonal antibody. Intravenous ivuxolimab was administered to patients every 2 weeks at six dose levels: 0.01, 0.1, 0.3, 1.5, 3 and 10 mg/kg. Among the approximately 50 dose-escalation patients, about 19 had hepatocellular carcinoma, around 15 melanoma, 9 renal cell carcinoma and 9 head and neck cancer. In the dose-escalation cohort, 70% to 90% of patients were male, and the mean age was 60 years with a range of about 20 to 79. Prior anti-PD-1, anti-PD-L1 or anti-CTLA-4 therapy was permitted, and less than 45% of dose-escalation patients had received checkpoint inhibitors. Three dose-escalation patients achieved partial responses, one with hepatocellular carcinoma and two with cutaneous melanoma. Peripheral TCRbeta sequencing aimed to test whether ivuxolimab altered TCR sequence diversity and caused clonal T-cell expansion. The paper reports the monotherapy dose-escalation portion (N of about 50 patients) of the phase I ivuxolimab trial.

Results the study describes overall, beyond this receptor: In the 0.1-3.0 mg/kg groups, partial responders were among the patients with the lowest normalized peripheral clonal expansion, particularly in CD8+ T cells. Which antigens the clonally expanded peripheral T cells were specific for was not determined. Clonal expansion of both CD4+ and CD8+ blood T cells was observed from baseline to week 6 at doses 0.1 to 3.0 mg/kg. Low levels of normalized T-cell clonal expansion were also seen in some nonresponding patients. After ivuxolimab, more expanded clones were found on average in CD8+ T cells than in CD4+ T cells.

CDR1 and CDR2 are drawn from the germline V gene (reference sequence): MNHEY, SMNVEV. Its CDR3 holds 15 amino acids, cysteine through phenylalanine. The read is trimmed to its CDR3 DNA, 45 bases read in frame from base 1. V has 1 base trimmed and J has 4 bases trimmed; junction bases matching no gene number 5. The trial excluded patients who had a history of autoimmune disease or were on systemic immunosuppression. Peripheral blood for TCR sequencing was collected from all dose cohorts at baseline, on cycle 4 day 1, and on cycle 7 day 1. The samples were taken from a phase I, first-in-human, multicenter, open-label dose-escalation trial of ivuxolimab. The trial enrolled adults with locally advanced or metastatic head and neck squamous cell, hepatocellular, melanoma or renal cell carcinoma. Before TCR sequencing, CD4+ T cells and CD8+ T cells from peripheral blood were sorted into separate populations.

This clonotype was sampled from an adult with an advanced solid tumor such as melanoma, head and neck, liver or kidney cancer. The sample was CD4+ or CD8+ T cells sorted from blood, taken in a trial of the OX40 agonist ivuxolimab. The chain was built from TRBV27 and TRBJ2-7; TRBD2 aligns with 9 central bases. The nucleotide sequence is TGTGCCAGCAGTTTATTGGCGGGAGGGCTGTACGAGCAGTACTTC. This codes for CASSLLAGGLYEQYF.